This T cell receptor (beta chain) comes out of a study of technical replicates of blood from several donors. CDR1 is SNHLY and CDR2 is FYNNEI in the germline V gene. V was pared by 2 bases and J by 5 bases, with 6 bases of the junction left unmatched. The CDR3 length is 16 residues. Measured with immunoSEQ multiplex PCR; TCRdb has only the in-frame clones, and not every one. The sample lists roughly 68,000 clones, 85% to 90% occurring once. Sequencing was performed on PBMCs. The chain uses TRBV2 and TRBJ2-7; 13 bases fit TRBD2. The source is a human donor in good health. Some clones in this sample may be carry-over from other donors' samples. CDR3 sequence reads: CASSETSGRADHEQYF. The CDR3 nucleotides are TGTGCCAGCAGTGAAACTAGCGGGAGGGCCGATCACGAGCAGTACTTC.